This T cell receptor (beta chain) derives from a study of beta chain features in type 1 diabetes. Across the whole study: Across the samples, some 98,000,000 sorted cells were examined in total.

Study-level points and caveats: Type 1 diabetes patients showed fewer insertions and more deletions at VDJ junctions. Among all four CD4+ subsets, Type 1 diabetes patients had TCRB CDR3s that were moderately but significantly shorter.

This clone appeared a few times. Its antigen is not known. Germline values: CDR1 SQVTM, CDR2 ANQGSEA. Trimming cost V 7 bases and J 4 bases; bases outside gene matches: 0. This CDR3 is 11 amino acids long. Every bit of the isolated RNA underwent reverse transcription, so sequencing read expressed TCRB transcripts. Stem cell-like memory T cell samples were sequenced, and they averaged roughly 1.1 million reads. Clones were read by immunoSEQ multiplex PCR, and TCRdb kept only the in-frame ones, dropping some. The table shows some 26,000 clones, with roughly 70% occurring only once. The sequencing input was stem cell memory CD4+ T cells from blood. The V and J genes are TRBV29-1 and TRBJ2-3, with 9 bases fitting TRBD1. This clonotype originated in a woman in her thirties or forties with type 1 diabetes. The CDR3 region is CSGTGADTQYF. CDR3 DNA: TGCAGCGGGACAGGGGCAGATACGCAGTATTTT.